One sample yielded the 24 T cell receptor beta chains listed below, sequenced in a study of blood T cell repertoires in COVID-19. Repertoires were generated with immunoSEQ multiplex PCR, while TCRdb's copy carries only in-frame clones and drops some. The sample has approximately 30,000 clones; about nine tenths are singletons. The sequenced sample consisted of peripheral blood. The receptors stem from a human donor in a cohort sampled during active COVID-19.

The chain uses TRBV19 and TRBJ2-2; 7 bases align to TRBD1. With V trimmed by 3 bases and J by 4 bases, 5 bases remained unmatched. CDR3 size: 15 residues. CDR1 and CDR2 (germline): LNHDA, SQIVND (reference sequence). The chain's CDR3 is CASSMGDRLTGELFF. In DNA, the CDR3 is TGTGCCAGTAGTATGGGGGACAGACTCACCGGGGAGCTGTTTTTT. The full variable domain, its missing parts supplied by reference TRBV19 and TRBJ2-2, is DGGITQSPKYLFRKEGQNVTLSCEQNLNHDAMYWYRQDPGQGLRLIYYSQIVNDFQKGDIAEGYSVSREKKESFPLTVTSAQKNPTAFYLCASSMGDRLTGELFFGEGSRLTVL.

J is TRBJ2-3 and V is TRBV10-2; 7 bases are shared with TRBD2. CDR1 is WSHSY, CDR2 SAAADI, per germline. Germline trimming cut 4 bases from V and 0 bases from J; bases unmatched to any gene: 4. The CDR3 runs 15 residues. CDR3 DNA: TGCGCCAGCAGTGCGGCTAGCGGTAGCACAGATACGCAGTATTTT. This gives the protein CASSAASGSTDTQYF.

The V gene is TRBV7-9, the J gene TRBJ2-3, with 9 bases lining up with TRBD1. After removal of 5 bases from V and 5 bases from J, the junction contained 5 bases not matched to a gene. The CDR3 loop spans 14 amino acids. Germline lookup yields CDR1 SEHNR and CDR2 FQNEAQ (reference sequence). This chain's CDR3 is CASSRGQGGDTQYF. For the CDR3, the DNA is TGTGCCAGCAGCCGGGGACAGGGAGGAGATACGCAGTATTTT.

The rearrangement uses TRBV19 and TRBJ2-3, with 8 bases aligning to TRBD2. Germline loops: CDR1 LNHDA, CDR2 SQIVND (reference sequence). The CDR3 is made up of 15 amino acids. The V segment lost 3 bases and the J segment 4 bases; nucleotides outside the gene matches: 6. CDR3 DNA sequence: TGTGCCAGTAGTATCGGGGCGGGAGGAGCAGATACGCAGTATTTT. It encodes CASSIGAGGADTQYF.

The chain employs TRBV7-9 and TRBJ1-1, with D possibly TRBD1 on 6 matching bases. Germline CDR1 is SEHNR and CDR2 is FQNEAQ (reference sequence). V gave up 2 bases and J gave up 4 bases, with 8 bases separating them. The CDR3 runs 13 residues. CDR3 sequence: CASSLTGSTEAFF. Here the CDR3 DNA reads TGTGCCAGCAGCTTAACAGGGTCCACTGAAGCTTTCTTT.

The J gene is TRBJ1-5, the V gene TRBV14; TRBD1 matches at 7 bases. The germline gives CDR1 SGHDN, CDR2 FVKESK. The V gene end was trimmed by 5 bases and the J gene end by 4 bases; junction bases not matched to a gene: 17. CDR3 length: 18 residues. The CDR3: CASSLLGVRGRWNQPQHF. CDR3 DNA: TGTGCCAGCAGCTTACTCGGGGTCAGGGGGAGATGGAATCAGCCCCAGCATTTT.

The rearrangement links TRBV28 to TRBJ1-2, with a possible D match to TRBD1 (6 bases). Germline V CDR1 and CDR2: MDHEN, SYDVKM. V was trimmed by 3 bases and J by 2 bases, leaving 25 bases between them. The CDR3 contains 19 residues. The CDR3 DNA follows: TGTGCCAGCAGTTTCCCGTCCAGCCTCGTCGGACAGACAAACTATGGCTACACCTTC. As protein: CASSFPSSLVGQTNYGYTF.

V usage is TRBV24-1 and J usage is TRBJ2-1, with D possibly being TRBD2 (6 bases). The CDR3 has 16 residues. CDR1 is KGHDR and CDR2 is SFDVKD in the germline V gene. Trimming shortened V by 3 bases and J by 8 bases, and 19 bases separated the two germline ends. The CDR3 sequence is CATSDRSRVGGDEQFF. CDR3 DNA sequence: TGTGCCACCAGTGATAGGAGTCGGGTGGGAGGAGATGAGCAGTTCTTC.

The rearrangement links TRBV7-6 to TRBJ2-5; 9 positions match TRBD2. Germline lookup yields CDR1 SGHVS and CDR2 FNYEAQ. Trimming removed 1 base from V and 5 bases from J; junction bases left unmatched: 11. The CDR3 consists of 17 residues. The CDR3: CASSLEAGGNYGETQYF. In DNA, the CDR3 is TGTGCCAGCAGCTTAGAAGCGGGGGGAAATTACGGGGAGACCCAGTACTTC.

The genes are TRBV6-5 and TRBJ1-2; 7 bases are shared with TRBD1. After removal of 0 bases from V and 8 bases from J, the junction contained 6 bases not matched to a gene. CDR1 is MNHEY and CDR2 is SVGAGI in the germline V gene. The CDR3 totals 14 residues. This chain's CDR3 is CASSYSDGRGGYTF. In nucleotides, the CDR3 is TGTGCCAGCAGTTACTCGGACGGCAGGGGGGGCTACACCTTC.

The chain employs TRBV12-5 and TRBJ1-1; D gene ambiguous. Germline loops: CDR1 LGHNT, CDR2 FRNRAP. CDR3 size: 14 residues. Trimming removed 6 bases at V and 9 bases at J, with 20 bases between. CDR3 in DNA: TGTGCTAGTGGGTCCCTCTCACCCACCCTAAAAGCTTTCTTT. Protein product: CASGSLSPTLKAFF.

The V and J genes are TRBV28 and TRBJ2-7, with a weak D call TRBD1 (5 bases). This CDR3 comprises 13 residues. Trimming took 6 bases from V and 4 from J, leaving 13 bases between them. Germline V lookup: CDR1 MDHEN, CDR2 SYDVKM. In DNA form, the CDR3 reads TGTGCCAGCAGGGAAGACAGTAGGTACGAGCAGTACGTC. Protein: CASREDSRYEQYV.

The gene calls are TRBV15 and TRBJ1-1, with D tentatively TRBD1 (5 bases). V dropped 2 bases and J dropped 5 bases, with 6 bases sitting between them. Germline values: CDR1 LNHNV, CDR2 YYDKDF (reference sequence). The CDR3 consists of 12 residues. As DNA, the CDR3 is TGTGCCACCAGCAGAAGGGGTACTGAAGCTTTCTTT. It encodes CATSRRGTEAFF.

The chain uses TRBV20-1 and TRBJ2-3; D unclear. The length of the CDR3 is 10 residues. Germline V lookup: CDR1 DFQATT, CDR2 SNEGSKA (reference sequence). Deletions cut 6 bases from V and 4 bases from J, with 5 bases between. CDR3 loop: CSAGPDTQYF. Written as DNA, the CDR3 is TGCAGTGCCGGTCCAGATACGCAGTATTTT.

This clone showed up just once. The V call is TRBV2, the J call TRBJ2-1; the match to TRBD2 covers 8 bases. Germline V gives CDR1 SNHLY, CDR2 FYNNEI. The CDR3 runs 13 residues. The J segment lost 7 bases and the V segment lost 7 bases, leaving 6 bases of the junction unmatched. CDR3 loop: CASTGGQYNEQFF. In DNA, the CDR3 is TGTGCCAGCACGGGGGGGCAATATAATGAGCAGTTCTTC.

The chain couples TRBV6-2 or TRBV6-3 to TRBJ1-2; D possibly corresponds to TRBD1 (5 bases). Trimming shortened V by 4 bases and J by 2 bases, and 11 bases separated the two germline ends. CDR3 length: 14 amino acids. Germline V gene sequence: CDR1 MNHEY, CDR2 SVGEGT. The CDR3: CASSSVGPNYGYTF. CDR3 bases: TGTGCCAGCAGTTCGGTGGGGCCCAACTATGGCTACACCTTC.

The chain employs TRBV28 and TRBJ1-1, with 7 bases fitting TRBD1. Germline V gives CDR1 MDHEN, CDR2 SYDVKM. Trimming at V came to 5 bases and at J to 7 bases, leaving 7 bases not matched to a gene. There are 13 residues in the CDR3. The CDR3 nucleotides are TGTGCCAGCAGTCCAGGGGGGCAGGGTGAAGCTTTCTTT. This sequence encodes CASSPGGQGEAFF.

V is TRBV7-8 and J is TRBJ2-5; 10 bases are shared with TRBD2. Trimming at V came to 3 bases and at J to 3 bases, leaving 4 bases not matched to a gene. Germline V gene data show CDR1 as SGHVS and CDR2 as FQNEAQ. There are 15 residues in the CDR3. The CDR3 reads CASSFSGGREETQYF. The CDR3 nucleotides are TGTGCCAGCAGCTTTAGCGGGGGGCGGGAAGAGACCCAGTACTTC.

The chain uses TRBV28 and TRBJ2-7, with 10 positions matching TRBD2. CDR3 length: 14 amino acids. In germline, CDR1 is MDHEN, CDR2 SYDVKM. J lost 4 bases, V lost 5 bases, and 5 bases had no gene match. CDR3 protein: CASSPGLADYEQYV. CDR3 in DNA: TGTGCCAGCAGTCCCGGACTAGCGGATTACGAGCAGTACGTC.

This clone was seen only a few times. This rearrangement joins TRBV6-5 to TRBJ1-1; D remains unclear. Germline V gene data show CDR1 as MNHEY and CDR2 as SVGAGI. The CDR3 totals 15 residues. V shed 4 bases and J shed 6 bases, with 18 bases lying between them. The CDR3 nucleotides read TGTGCCAGCAGTTCCGGGTTTCGGGGTGTCTCTGAAGCTTTCTTT. Protein: CASSSGFRGVSEAFF.

The V and J genes are TRBV27 and TRBJ1-3; D gene ambiguous. Trimming removed 1 base from V and 3 bases from J, with 7 bases in between. In germline, CDR1 is MNHEY, CDR2 SMNVEV (reference sequence). CDR3 length: 14 amino acids. The CDR3 coding sequence is TGTGCCAGCAGTTTATTCGGTGGTGGAAACACCATATATTTT. Protein product: CASSLFGGGNTIYF.

This clone has a single count. The rearrangement links TRBV5-1 to TRBJ2-2; 12 bases are a match to TRBD2. Trimming cost V 3 bases and J 5 bases; bases outside gene matches: 5. Germline CDR1 and CDR2: SGHRS and YFSETQ. There are 16 residues in the CDR3. CDR3 nucleotides: TGCGCCAGCAGCTCGCTCGGACTAGCGGGGACCGGGGAGCTGTTTTTT. Its protein product is CASSSLGLAGTGELFF.

This chain joins TRBV28 and TRBJ2-6; maybe TRBD2 (6 bases). From germline, CDR1 is MDHEN and CDR2 SYDVKM. V lost 3 bases to trimming and J lost 4 bases, with 10 bases between them. The length of the CDR3 is 15 residues. The CDR3 spells CASSFRDSGANVLTF. The CDR3 nucleotides read TGTGCCAGCAGTTTTCGGGACTCAGGGGCCAACGTCCTGACTTTC. The whole variable domain, filled in from reference TRBV28 and TRBJ2-6, reads DVKVTQSSRYLVKRTGEKVFLECVQDMDHENMFWYRQDPGLGLRLIYFSYDVKMKEKGDIPEGYSVSREKKERFSLILESASTNQTSMYLCASSFRDSGANVLTFGAGSRLTVL.

The count of this clone is one. J is TRBJ1-3 and V is TRBV19; D not resolved. The CDR3 totals 13 residues. Germline V gene data show CDR1 as LNHDA and CDR2 as SQIVND (reference sequence). V shed 5 bases and J shed 4 bases, with 9 bases lying between them. The CDR3 nucleotides are TGTGCCAGTAGTCCGGGGAGAGGAAACACCATATATTTT. It is translated as CASSPGRGNTIYF.